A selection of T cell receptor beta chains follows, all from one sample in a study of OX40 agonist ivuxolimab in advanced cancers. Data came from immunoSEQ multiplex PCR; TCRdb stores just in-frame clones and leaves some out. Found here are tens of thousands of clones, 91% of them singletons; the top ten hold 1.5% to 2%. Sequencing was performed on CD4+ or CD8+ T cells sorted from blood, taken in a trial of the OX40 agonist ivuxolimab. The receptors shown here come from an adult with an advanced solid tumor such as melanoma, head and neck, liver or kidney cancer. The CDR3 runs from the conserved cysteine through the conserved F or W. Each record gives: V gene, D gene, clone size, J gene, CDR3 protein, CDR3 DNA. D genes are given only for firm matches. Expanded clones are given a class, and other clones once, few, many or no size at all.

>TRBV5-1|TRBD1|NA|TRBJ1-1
CASSITGTGNTEAFF
TGCGCCAGCAGCATAACCGGGACAGGTAACACTGAAGCTTTCTTT
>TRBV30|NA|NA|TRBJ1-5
CAWSPGSSYSNQPQHF
TGTGCCTGGAGTCCTGGGTCTTCTTATAGCAATCAGCCCCAGCATTTT
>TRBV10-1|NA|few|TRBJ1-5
CASSERGFQPQHF
TGCGCCAGCAGTGAGCGGGGTTTTCAGCCCCAGCATTTT
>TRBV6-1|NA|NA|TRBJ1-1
CASSGDTEAFF
TGTGCCAGCAGTGGGGACACTGAAGCTTTCTTT
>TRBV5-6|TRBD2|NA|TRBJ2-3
CASSLGSGGTDTQYF
TGTGCCAGCAGCTTGGGATCCGGGGGGACAGATACGCAGTATTTT
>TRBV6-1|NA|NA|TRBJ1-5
CASSEWGADQPQHF
TGTGCCAGCAGTGAATGGGGAGCGGATCAGCCCCAGCATTTT
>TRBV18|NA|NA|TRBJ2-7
CASSPASLREQYF
TGTGCCAGCTCACCAGCATCCCTACGGGAGCAGTACTTC
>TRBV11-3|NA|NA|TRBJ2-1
CASSVDYRDNEQFF
TGTGCCAGCAGCGTAGATTACAGGGACAATGAGCAGTTCTTC
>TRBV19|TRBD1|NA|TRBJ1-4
CASSPTGISNEKLFF
TGTGCCAGTAGTCCGACAGGGATCTCTAATGAAAAACTGTTTTTT
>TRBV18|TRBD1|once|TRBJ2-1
CASSPRDRGNEQFF
TGTGCCAGCTCACCACGGGACAGGGGAAATGAGCAGTTCTTC